The sequence of this TCR beta chain was determined in a study of T-cell memory formation after mild COVID-19. The wider study: TCR clusters were largely donor specific.

This clonotype has a count of ten or more. The target antigen is unknown. Findings of the study overall: The main location of contracting CD4+ clones was CM and EM, and that of contracting CD8+ clones was EMRA. Specificity for SARS-CoV-2 was not confirmed among the second-wave clones peaking on day 37.

Trimming removed 6 bases at V and 0 bases at J, with 16 bases between. There are 16 residues in the CDR3. Germline CDR1 and CDR2: SGHKS and YYEKEE (reference sequence). MiXCR, run by TCRdb on the 5' RACE reads, gives a single entry per CDR3 protein. The sample carries about 350,000 distinct CDR3 sequences, roughly 14% recorded once. The gene calls are TRBV5-5 and TRBJ2-1, with D possibly TRBD1 on 5 matching bases. Sequenced: PBMCs or a T cell subset sorted from them (not recorded which). This TCR was recovered from a man aged 18-30 years who had mild COVID-19 (a few samples of this study predate the infection). Cell type and time point are not known. Written as DNA, the CDR3 is TGTGCCAGCACCCCGCAAGGGGCCACCTCCTACAATGAGCAGTTCTTC. It specifies CASTPQGATSYNEQFF.